This T cell receptor (beta chain) came from a study of control samples from healthy donors and cancer patients (dated by TCRdb to about 2020). This clone has just one count. Its antigen remains undetermined. No much larger clone exists at a distance of one base, and base qualities are not known. Preparation of the library involved the immunoSEQ multiplex PCR assay. TCRdb took this table from immuneACCESS and kept in-frame rearrangements with V and J called. Such tables lack part of the clones; where checked against another copy, unresolved V genes explain under half of the gap, and the rest is unexplained. Present in this sample are about 100,000 clones, about 90% of which were seen just once. The ten largest make up about 18% of the sample. This clonotype was obtained from a woman aged 45-65 years in good health. The sample comprised blood.

The DNA sequence is as follows: TGTGCCAGCAGTGTCGCTATACAGGGGTTCTCTTTTTCTGGAAACACCATATATTTT. Its translation reads: CASSVAIQGFSFSGNTIYF. Recombination connected TRBV6-1 to TRBJ1-3; 7 junctional bases match TRBD1. Germline trimming amounts to 4 bases on V and 1 base on J, with 16 as the count of junction bases outside the gene matches. In the germline V gene, CDR1 corresponds to MNHNS and CDR2 to SASEGT. Taken from cysteine to phenylalanine, the CDR3 has 19 residues. The only DNA kept is the CDR3, 57 bases in frame from the first base.